Each of the 7 T cell receptor beta chains below was sequenced from the same sample in a study of blood T cell repertoires in COVID-19. TCRdb keeps only in-frame clones here, not all; method: immunoSEQ multiplex PCR. The table has 85,000 to 100,000 clones, 84% seen once. The sequencing input was peripheral blood. The receptors come from a human donor in a cohort sampled during active COVID-19.

V gene TRBV6-5 combines with J gene TRBJ1-5; 8 bases line up with TRBD1. Germline CDR1 and CDR2: MNHEY and SVGAGI. This CDR3 contains 15 residues. Unmatched junction bases numbered 4, after V lost 5 bases and J lost 1 base. The CDR3 nucleotides are TGTGCCAGCAGTACACGGACAGGGAGCAATCAGCCCCAGCATTTT. Translated: CASSTRTGSNQPQHF.

This clone was seen a single time. CDR3 nucleotides: TGTGCCAGTAGTAGTAGCGGATCCTACGAGCAGTACTTC. Translated, it gives CASSSSGSYEQYF. The chain employs TRBV19 and TRBJ2-7; possibly TRBD2 for D (6 bases). This CDR3 is built from 13 residues. Trimming removed 4 bases from V and 1 base from J, with 8 bases in between. Germline lookup yields CDR1 LNHDA and CDR2 SQIVND (reference sequence).

The rearrangement links TRBV7-2 to TRBJ2-5; D uncertain. The CDR3 extends over 13 amino acids. V lost 1 base and J lost 3, with 6 bases in between. Germline V gives CDR1 SGHTA, CDR2 FQGNSA. The CDR3 region is CASSLELKETQYF. The CDR3 nucleotides are TGTGCCAGCAGCTTAGAACTAAAAGAGACCCAGTACTTC. The full variable domain, its missing parts supplied by reference TRBV7-2 and TRBJ2-5, is GAGVSQSPSNKVTEKGKDVELRCDPISGHTALYWYRQSLGQGLEFLIYFQGNSAPDKSGLPSDRFSAERTGGSVSTLTIQRTQQEDSAVYLCASSLELKETQYFGPGTRLLVL.

This clone was counted a few times. This rearrangement joins TRBV14 to TRBJ1-2; D possibly corresponds to TRBD1 (5 bases). This CDR3 has 14 residues. The V and J ends lost 0 bases and 6 bases respectively, with 11 bases between them. Germline V gene sequence: CDR1 SGHDN, CDR2 FVKESK. CDR3 protein: CASSQDPGGNGYTF. CDR3 bases: TGTGCCAGCAGCCAAGATCCTGGGGGGAATGGCTACACCTTC.

The CDR3 sequence is CATAGPQGSLDTQYF. CDR3 nucleotide sequence: TGTGCCACCGCCGGCCCCCAGGGATCTTTAGATACGCAGTATTTT. The chain has TRBV24-1 and TRBJ2-3; D possibly corresponds to TRBD1 (5 bases). The CDR3 runs 15 residues. Germline V gene lookup returns CDR1 KGHDR and CDR2 SFDVKD. V was shortened by 9 bases and J by 5 bases, with 20 bases between the two germline ends.

V and J are TRBV7-9 and TRBJ1-2, with D perhaps TRBD1 (5 bases). The V end lost 5 bases, the J end lost 4 bases, and 29 bases lay between the germline ends. The germline gives CDR1 SEHNR, CDR2 FQNEAQ (reference sequence). The length of the CDR3 is 19 residues. The CDR3 nucleotides read TGTGCCAGCAGCGAAAAGACCTCAGGGCTGAGCCTCTTTGGCTATGGCTACACCTTC. The encoded protein is CASSEKTSGLSLFGYGYTF.

The CDR3 protein is CAISSGGGPMNTEAFF. CDR3 DNA: TGTGCCATCAGCAGTGGGGGGGGTCCAATGAACACTGAAGCTTTCTTT. The chain is built from TRBV10-3 and TRBJ1-1; tentative D call: TRBD1 (5 bases). Trimming took off 6 bases at V and 0 bases at J, with 17 bases between the two ends. The CDR3 consists of 16 residues. Germline V gene data show CDR1 as ENHRY and CDR2 as SYGVKD.